This T cell receptor (beta chain) stems from a study of T cell responses to AZD1222 COVID-19 vaccine. Findings and limits, study-wide: Repertoires were collected only later (after the peak T cell response had occurred). The donor cohort was predominantly white British with a female majority, and clonal diversity may have been underestimated. When two AZD1222 doses had been given, Spike-specific TCR breadth and depth rose.

Deletions cut 0 bases from V and 5 bases from J, with 7 bases between. The germline CDR1 and CDR2 sequences are SEHNR and FQNEAQ (reference sequence). The CDR3 runs 13 residues. For this clone: As yet, its antigen is unknown.

TCRdb keeps only in-frame clones here, not all; method: immunoSEQ multiplex PCR. The sample shows around 140,000 clones, approximately 93% of them seen only once. Sequencing was performed on peripheral blood, taken after recovery from COVID-19. The rearrangement links TRBV7-9 to TRBJ2-5; D gene unclear. The sequence derives from an adult who had recovered from COVID-19. The CDR3 coding sequence is TGTGCCAGCAGCTTAGCCGGGCCCGAGACCCAGTACTTC. Amino acid sequence: CASSLAGPETQYF.